The rows below give T cell receptor beta chains drawn from one sample of a study of neurological immune-mediated disorders. Using its own MiXCR run on the 5' RACE reads, TCRdb lists one record per CDR3 protein. The sample carries more than 40,000 distinct CDR3 sequences, approximately 2.8% recorded once. Input material: PBMCs. These receptors all come from a woman in her 50s with multiple sclerosis. Both conserved end residues are part of each CDR3. D genes are given only for firm matches. A row's size may be missing; if present it is once, few, many or a size class.

DNA | CDR3 | size | J | V | D
TGCAGTGCTAGAGGGGTGCAGAACACCGGGGAGCTGTTTTTT | CSARGVQNTGELFF | many | TRBJ2-2 | TRBV20-1 | NA
TGCGCCAGCAGTGAGAATAGCGGGAGGCCCTCCTACAATGAGCAGTTCTTC | CASSENSGRPSYNEQFF | many | TRBJ2-1 | TRBV10-2 | TRBD2
TGTGCCAGCAGCCAAGATCACATGGGGGCGGAAGCTTTCTTT | CASSQDHMGAEAFF | many | TRBJ1-1 | TRBV14 | NA
TGTGCCAGTAGTGCGGACAGGGCTTTCACAGATACGCAGTATTTT | CASSADRAFTDTQYF | few | TRBJ2-3 | TRBV19 | TRBD1
TGCAGTGCTAGAATGCCAGGGGGCGCGAATGGCTACACCTTC | CSARMPGGANGYTF | many | TRBJ1-2 | TRBV20-1 | TRBD1
TGTGCCAGCAGCTTGGTCGGGGGGACAGGGGCCATCAGCTCCTACAATGAGCAGTTCTTC | CASSLVGGTGAISSYNEQFF | many | TRBJ2-1 | TRBV5-6 | TRBD1
TGTGCCAGCAGCTTATACGGCCCGGCGGAGACCCAGTACTTC | CASSLYGPAETQYF | many | TRBJ2-5 | TRBV7-2 | NA
TGCAGTGCTAGCCGGGGGCCTAATGAAAAACTGTTTTTT | CSASRGPNEKLFF | many | TRBJ1-4 | TRBV20-1 | NA
TGCAGTGCGCAGGCCCCGGGACTAGCGGGAGTAAGATCCTACAATGAGCAGTTCTTC | CSAQAPGLAGVRSYNEQFF | many | TRBJ2-1 | TRBV20-1 | TRBD2
TGTGCCAGCAGCTTAGTACTACCAGCCACAGATACGCAGTATTTT | CASSLVLPATDTQYF | many | TRBJ2-3 | TRBV7-2 | NA
TGCGCCAGCAGCCAAGAGGACAGGAACACTGAAGCTTTCTTT | CASSQEDRNTEAFF | many | TRBJ1-1 | TRBV4-1 | NA
TGTGCCAGCAGCCGCCAGGCGGGGTTGGGGGAGCAGTACTTC | CASSRQAGLGEQYF | NA | TRBJ2-7 | TRBV14 | NA
TGCGCCAGCAGCCCCCAGGGACTAGCGGGCCACGAGCAGTACTTC | CASSPQGLAGHEQYF | many | TRBJ2-7 | TRBV5-1 | TRBD2